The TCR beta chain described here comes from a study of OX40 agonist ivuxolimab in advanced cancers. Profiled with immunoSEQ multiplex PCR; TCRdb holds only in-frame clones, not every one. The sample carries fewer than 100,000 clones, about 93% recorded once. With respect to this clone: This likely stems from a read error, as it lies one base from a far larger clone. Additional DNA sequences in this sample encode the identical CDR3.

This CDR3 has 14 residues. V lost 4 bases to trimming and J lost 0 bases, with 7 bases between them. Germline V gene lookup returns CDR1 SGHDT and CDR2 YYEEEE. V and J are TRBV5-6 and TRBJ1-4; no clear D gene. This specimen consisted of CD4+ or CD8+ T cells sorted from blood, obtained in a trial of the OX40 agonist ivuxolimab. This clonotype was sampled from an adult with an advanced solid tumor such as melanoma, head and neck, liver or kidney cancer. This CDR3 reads CASSLIATNEKLFF. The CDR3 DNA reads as TGTGCCAGCAGCCTGATTGCAACTAATGAAAAACTGTTTTTT.